Included here is one TCR beta chain sequence, with context. What it binds is unknown. This CDR3 is 17 amino acids long. V lost 4 bases to trimming and J lost 5 bases; unmatched junction nucleotides: 12. Looked up from germline, CDR1 is SGHNT and CDR2 is YYREEE (reference sequence). The time point is: peripheral blood 6 weeks after treatment start. This sample was taken from a study of PD-L1 blockade in urothelial cancer. Looking at the study overall: Prior chemotherapy ranged from 0 to 3 regimens per patient.

Only in-frame clones appear in the TCRdb table, and some are missing; sequencing was by immunoSEQ multiplex PCR. The data hold around 53,000 clones, with over 75% observed a single time. Study findings and constraints: Tumor-associated clones in blood expanded more at 3 weeks in durable-benefit patients.

The sequences come from PBMCs, collected around atezolizumab (anti-PD-L1) treatment. The chain employs TRBV5-4 and TRBJ2-2; 9 positions match TRBD1. The clonotype originates from a man aged 50 or older with urothelial cancer. CDR3 protein: CASSRDVPGQGTGELFF. DNA of the CDR3: TGTGCCAGCAGCCGTGATGTCCCGGGACAGGGAACCGGGGAGCTGTTTTTT.